The 8 T cell receptor beta chains in this list originate from one sample, sequenced in a study of regulatory T cells in long-lasting Graves disease. As for time point: newly diagnosed GD, antithyroid drugs for less than 3 months. The authors made the TCR library using RNA they extracted from PBMCs. Relying on iRepertoire HTBI primers and Arm-PCR of CDR3 regions, the team built TCR beta libraries. One entry per CDR3 protein results from TCRdb running MiXCR on the multiplex PCR reads. This table holds 450,000 to 600,000 distinct CDR3 sequences, about 17% found once. A further study also used this sample, focusing on T cells in Graves' hyperthyroidism and ophthalmopathy.

This sample comprised peripheral blood mononuclear cells (PBMCs), obtained at new diagnosis, from a patient treated with antithyroid drugs. The source is a man aged 35 to 55 with Graves disease.

As to this clonotype: This may arise from a read error, as a much more abundant clone is one base away. V gene TRBV28 combines with J gene TRBJ1-2; D is perhaps TRBD1 (6 bases). There are 14 residues in the CDR3. Trimming left V 2 bases short and J 5 bases short, with 12 bases between. Germline V gives CDR1 MDHEN, CDR2 SYDVKM. The CDR3 loop is CASSLAGVLYGYTF. DNA for the CDR3: TGTGCCAGCAGTTTAGCAGGGGTCCTGTATGGCTACACCTTC.

This clonotype has at least ten counts. This chain's CDR3 is CASSERSGRVMNEQFF. CDR3 nucleotides: TGTGCCAGCAGTGAACGGAGCGGGAGGGTAATGAATGAGCAGTTCTTC. The chain joins TRBV2 to TRBJ2-1; 10 bases match TRBD2. The CDR3 extends over 16 amino acids. The V segment lost 2 bases and the J segment 7 bases; nucleotides outside the gene matches: 8. Germline V lookup: CDR1 SNHLY, CDR2 FYNNEI.

The chain carries TRBV20-1 and TRBJ2-2, with D tentatively TRBD2 (5 bases). V lost 0 bases to trimming and J lost 6 bases, with 11 bases between them. Looked up from germline, CDR1 is DFQATT and CDR2 is SNEGSKA (reference sequence). The CDR3 extends over 14 amino acids. The CDR3, as DNA: TGCAGTGCTAGAGATCCGCTAGCCCCCGGGGAGCTGTTTTTT. Its translation is CSARDPLAPGELFF.

The chain has TRBV29-1 and TRBJ2-1, with D perhaps matching TRBD2 (5 bases). This CDR3 contains 10 residues. V was clipped by 7 bases and J by 9 bases, with 10 bases between them. The germline gives CDR1 SQVTM, CDR2 ANQGSEA. CDR3 in DNA: TGCAGCGCAGCGGACCTTGAGCAGTTCTTC. Translation gives CSAADLEQFF.

This clonotype was observed many times. The V call is TRBV20-1, the J call TRBJ2-5, with D perhaps given as TRBD1 or TRBD2 (5 bases each). CDR3 length equals 15 residues. V lost 2 bases and J lost 2, with 15 bases in between. Germline-derived CDR1 and CDR2 are DFQATT and SNEGSKA (reference sequence). The CDR3 region has the DNA TGCAGTGCTAGACTCACCGGGACCTCGCAAGAGACCCAGTACTTC. Its protein product is CSARLTGTSQETQYF.

There are many counts of this clonotype. The genes are TRBV6-2 or TRBV6-3 and TRBJ2-1, with 12 bases aligning to TRBD1. This CDR3 has 15 residues. CDR1 is MNHEY and CDR2 is SVGEGT in the germline V gene. Trimming at V came to 11 bases and at J to 5 bases, leaving 10 bases not matched to a gene. The chain's CDR3 is CAGHPGTGGHNEQFF. CDR3 bases: TGTGCCGGACACCCCGGGACAGGGGGCCACAATGAGCAGTTCTTC.

V usage is TRBV7-9 and J usage is TRBJ1-3, with D perhaps TRBD1 (6 bases). V lost 1 base and J lost 0, with 10 bases in between. Looked up from germline, CDR1 is SEHNR and CDR2 is FQNEAQ (reference sequence). This CDR3 has 16 residues. CDR3 protein: CASSLEQGSSGNTIYF. The CDR3 DNA reads as TGTGCCAGCAGCTTAGAACAGGGCAGCTCTGGAAACACCATATATTTT.

This clonotype was detected ten times or more. This chain connects TRBV7-2 to TRBJ2-5, with D possibly being TRBD2 (6 bases). The germline gives CDR1 SGHTA, CDR2 FQGNSA. The germline V and J ends were trimmed by 0 bases and 1 base, with 6 bases remaining between them. This CDR3 contains 14 residues. The CDR3 reads CASSLAGGQETQYF. The DNA for the CDR3 is TGTGCCAGCAGCTTAGCGGGAGGCCAAGAGACCCAGTACTTC.